The 10 T cell receptor beta chains below were found in one sample sequenced in a study of regulatory T cells in long-lasting Graves disease. In building TCR beta libraries, iRepertoire HTBI primers were used together with Arm-PCR of CDR3 regions. MiXCR, run by TCRdb on the multiplex PCR reads, gives a single entry per CDR3 protein. The sample consists of about 540,000 distinct CDR3 sequences, 13% of them appearing once. Time point noted: newly diagnosed GD, antithyroid drugs for less than 3 months. PBMC-extracted RNA yielded the TCR library. These same data were also listed under a study on T cells in Graves' hyperthyroidism and ophthalmopathy.

The material sequenced was peripheral blood mononuclear cells (PBMCs), taken at new diagnosis, from a patient treated with antithyroid drugs. These receptors all stem from a man aged 25-40 years with Graves disease.

The V call is TRBV4-2, the J call TRBJ2-2, with 7 bases matching TRBD1. The junction had 5 bases not matched to a gene; V was cut back by 0 bases and J by 4 bases. This CDR3 contains 16 residues. CDR1 and CDR2 (germline): LGHNA, YNFKEQ. CDR3: CASSQEGPGGTGELFF. DNA of the CDR3: TGTGCCAGCAGCCAAGAGGGGCCAGGGGGCACCGGGGAGCTGTTTTTT.

In its sample, this clonotype was seen many times. V and J are TRBV29-1 and TRBJ1-3; no firm D call. With 5 bases removed from V and 4 bases from J, the gap between germline ends came to 15 bases. The CDR3 runs to 14 residues. Germline assignment: CDR1 SQVTM and CDR2 ANQGSEA. The CDR3 sequence is CSVRLGIGGNTIYF. The CDR3, as DNA: TGCAGCGTTCGCCTGGGGATTGGGGGAAACACCATATATTTT.

The chain carries TRBV11-2 and TRBJ1-4, with a tentative D call TRBD1 (6 bases). The V gene's germline CDR1 is SGHAT and CDR2 FQNNGV. This CDR3 has 15 residues. The V end was cut by 4 bases, the J end by 5 bases, with 14 bases between. The CDR3 loop is CASSSGTSRNEKLFF. CDR3 nucleotides: TGTGCCAGCAGCTCCGGGACATCAAGAAATGAAAAACTGTTTTTT.

This clonotype was seen only a few times. The gene calls are TRBV7-6 and TRBJ2-7; 8 nucleotides line up with TRBD2. J gave up 3 bases and V 5 bases, and 12 bases lay outside the gene matches. This CDR3 has 16 residues. CDR1 is SGHVS and CDR2 is FNYEAQ in the germline V gene. CDR3 residues: CASSLESSGSGYEQYF. The DNA for the CDR3 is TGTGCCAGCAGCCTTGAATCTAGCGGGTCCGGCTACGAGCAGTACTTC. Full variable domain (rest looked up from reference TRBV7-6 and TRBJ2-7): GAGVSQSPRYKVTKRGQDVALRCDPISGHVSLYWYRQALGQGPEFLTYFNYEAQQDKSGLPNDRFSAERPEGSISTLTIQRTEQRDSAMYRCASSLESSGSGYEQYFGPGTRLTVT.

There are many counts of this clonotype. V and J are TRBV7-2 and TRBJ2-7; 7 bases line up with TRBD2. There are 16 residues in the CDR3. Germline assignment: CDR1 SGHTA and CDR2 FQGNSA. V lost 6 bases and J lost 2; bases outside the gene matches: 13. The CDR3 nucleotides read TGTGCCAGCAGACCGCATCAAGCGGGGATACCCTACGAGCAGTACTTC. Residues: CASRPHQAGIPYEQYF.

The chain is built from TRBV19 and TRBJ2-1, with 11 bases fitting TRBD2. Germline trimming cut 0 bases from V and 9 bases from J; bases unmatched to any gene: 7. This CDR3 has 16 residues. CDR1 and CDR2 from the germline V gene are LNHDA and SQIVND (reference sequence). The CDR3 DNA follows: TGTGCCAGTAGTATAGAAACTAGCGGGAGTATAGGTGAGCAGTTCTTC. It yields the protein CASSIETSGSIGEQFF.

This clonotype has a count of ten or more. This rearrangement joins TRBV6-1 to TRBJ2-5, with D maybe TRBD2 (7 bases). V was pared by 11 bases and J by 5 bases, with 21 bases between. In germline, CDR1 is MNHNS, CDR2 SASEGT. There are 14 residues in the CDR3. The chain's CDR3 is CACSEKGGEETQYF. CDR3 nucleotides: TGTGCCTGCTCAGAAAAGGGGGGGGAGGAGACCCAGTACTTC.

This clonotype came up a few times. The chain couples TRBV9 to TRBJ1-3; tentative D call: TRBD1 (5 bases). CDR1 is SGDLS and CDR2 is YYNGEE in the germline V gene. The germline V and J ends were trimmed by 3 bases and 2 bases, with 21 bases remaining between them. The length of the CDR3 is 18 residues. CDR3: CASSDQTVGRGPGNTIYF. CDR3 nucleotide sequence: TGTGCCAGCAGCGATCAGACAGTAGGGAGGGGCCCTGGAAACACCATATATTTT.

Concerning this clonotype itself: A much larger clone lies one base from this, so it may be a read error. The rearrangement links TRBV12-5 to TRBJ2-1; D is possibly TRBD1 or TRBD2 (5 bases each). From germline, CDR1 is LGHNT and CDR2 FRNRAP. V lost 6 bases to trimming and J lost 4 bases, with 19 bases between them. The CDR3 is made up of 16 amino acids. In DNA, the CDR3 is TGTGCTAGTGGCCCGGACTCCCCTAACAGGTACAATGAGCAGTTCTTC. Translating gives CASGPDSPNRYNEQFF.

The rearrangement joins TRBV3-1 to TRBJ2-1; 9 nucleotides line up with TRBD2. This CDR3 comprises 16 residues. The germline CDR1 and CDR2 sequences are LGHDT and YNNKEL (reference sequence). V gave up 3 bases and J gave up 12 bases; unmatched junction bases: 15. The CDR3 region is CASSHPVASGMGGQFF. The CDR3, as DNA: TGTGCCAGCAGCCATCCCGTGGCTAGCGGGATGGGCGGGCAGTTCTTC.